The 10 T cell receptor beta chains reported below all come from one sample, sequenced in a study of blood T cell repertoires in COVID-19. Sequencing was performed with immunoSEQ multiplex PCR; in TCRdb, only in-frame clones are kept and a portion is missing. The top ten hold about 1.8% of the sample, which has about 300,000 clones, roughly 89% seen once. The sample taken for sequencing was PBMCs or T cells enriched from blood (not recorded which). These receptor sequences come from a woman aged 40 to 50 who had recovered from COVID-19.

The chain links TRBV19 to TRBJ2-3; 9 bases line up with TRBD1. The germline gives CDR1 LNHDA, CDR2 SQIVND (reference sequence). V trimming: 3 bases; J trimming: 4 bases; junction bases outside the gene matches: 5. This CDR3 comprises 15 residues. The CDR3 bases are TGTGCCAGTAGTATGTGGGGACAGGGCTCAGATACGCAGTATTTT. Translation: CASSMWGQGSDTQYF.

CDR3 DNA: TGCGCCAGCAGCCAAGAGTGGCCAGTGAACACTGAAGCTTTCTTT. Translating it yields CASSQEWPVNTEAFF. The gene calls are TRBV4-1 and TRBJ1-1, with no clear D. The CDR3 contains 15 residues. Deletions cut 0 bases from V and 0 bases from J, with 8 bases between. CDR1 and CDR2 (germline): MGHRA, YSYEKL.

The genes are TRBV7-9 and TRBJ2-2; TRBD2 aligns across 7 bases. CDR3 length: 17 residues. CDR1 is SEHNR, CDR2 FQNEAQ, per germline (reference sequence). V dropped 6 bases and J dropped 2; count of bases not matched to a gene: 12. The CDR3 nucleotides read TGTGCCAGCAGTGCGGGGCGGGGGATGGTAAACACCGGGGAGCTGTTTTTT. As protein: CASSAGRGMVNTGELFF.

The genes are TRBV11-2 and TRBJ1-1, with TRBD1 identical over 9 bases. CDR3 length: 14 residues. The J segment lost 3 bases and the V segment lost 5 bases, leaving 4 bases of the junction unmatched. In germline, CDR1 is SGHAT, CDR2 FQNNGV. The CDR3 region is CASSAQGAYTEAFF. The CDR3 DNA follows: TGTGCCAGCAGCGCACAGGGGGCCTACACTGAAGCTTTCTTT.

The CDR3 protein is CASSRDSDTEAFF. The CDR3 bases are TGTGCCAGCAGCCGAGACAGTGACACTGAAGCTTTCTTT. The rearrangement uses TRBV7-3 and TRBJ1-1; TRBD1 might be the D (5 bases). Germline-derived CDR1 and CDR2 are SGHTA and FQGTGA. The CDR3 is made up of 13 amino acids. Trimming took off 5 bases at V and 3 bases at J, with 10 bases between the two ends.

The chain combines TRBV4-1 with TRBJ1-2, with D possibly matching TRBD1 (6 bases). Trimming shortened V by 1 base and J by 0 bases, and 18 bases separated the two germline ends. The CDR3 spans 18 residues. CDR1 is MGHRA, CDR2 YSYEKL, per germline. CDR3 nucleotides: TGCGCCAGCAGCCAAGTGATCGTGCAGGGGAGTGCTAACTATGGCTACACCTTC. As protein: CASSQVIVQGSANYGYTF.

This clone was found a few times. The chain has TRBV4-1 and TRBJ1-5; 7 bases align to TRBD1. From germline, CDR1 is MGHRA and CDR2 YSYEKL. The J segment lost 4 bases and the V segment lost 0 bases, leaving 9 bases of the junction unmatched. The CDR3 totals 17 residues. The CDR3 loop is CASSQDPRQGSNQPQHF. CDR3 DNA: TGCGCCAGCAGCCAAGATCCGAGACAGGGATCTAATCAGCCCCAGCATTTT.

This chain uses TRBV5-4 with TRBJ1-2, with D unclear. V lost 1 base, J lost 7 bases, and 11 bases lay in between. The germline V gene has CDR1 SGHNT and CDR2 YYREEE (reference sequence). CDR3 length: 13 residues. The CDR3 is CASSLNREGGYTF. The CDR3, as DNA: TGTGCCAGCAGCTTGAACAGAGAAGGTGGCTACACCTTC.

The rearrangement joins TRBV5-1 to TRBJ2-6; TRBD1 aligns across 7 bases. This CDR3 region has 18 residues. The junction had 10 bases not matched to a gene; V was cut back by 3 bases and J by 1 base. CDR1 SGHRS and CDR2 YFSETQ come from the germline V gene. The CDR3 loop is CASSWKSGQSSGANVLTF. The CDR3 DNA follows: TGCGCCAGCAGCTGGAAATCGGGACAGTCGTCTGGGGCCAACGTCCTGACTTTC.

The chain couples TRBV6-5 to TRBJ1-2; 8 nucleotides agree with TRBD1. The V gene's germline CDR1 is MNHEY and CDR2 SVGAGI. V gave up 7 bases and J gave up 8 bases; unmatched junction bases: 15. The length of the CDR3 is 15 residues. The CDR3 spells CASKVVGRTGKGYTF. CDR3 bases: TGTGCCAGCAAAGTCGTGGGCAGGACAGGGAAAGGCTACACCTTC.